This T cell receptor (beta chain) came from a study of tumor-infiltrating lymphocytes in glioblastoma multiforme (dated by TCRdb to 2016 to 2017). Context from the whole study: To test whether intratumoral genomic heterogeneity fosters TIL diversity, the study jointly examined somatic mutations, TIL diversity and immune response activity. Here is what the overall study found, with its caveats: The authors noted that sorting T cells into functional subsets, which was not done in this study, would be a future improvement. Clone frequencies may be distorted by RNA-based TCR sequencing because unequal numbers of TCR transcripts are carried by T cells. Only one glioblastoma patient was included in the TCR and somatic mutation analysis, limiting generalizability.

The AllPrep DNA/RNA mini kit was used to purify genomic DNA and total RNA at the same time from each of the approximately 11 tumor samples. Every RNA sample had an RNA integrity number above 6.5 and an OD 260/280 ratio above 1.9. TCRB libraries were built from RNA via three nested multiplex PCR rounds using a modified ARM-PCR protocol with multiple V-beta primers and a C-beta primer. Starting from 0.5 ug of total RNA, TCRB-specific cDNA was synthesized using ProtoScript II Reverse Transcriptase and a C-beta primer. No unique molecular identifiers were described for the TCRB libraries. In the third PCR, barcodes and adapters were added over about 23 cycles with Deep VentR (exo-) polymerase, and the 250-500 bp bands were then gel purified. TCRB libraries were sequenced on an Illumina HiSeq 2500 with 250 bp paired-end reads. The paper's processing steps were these. Trimmomatic was used to clean reads, FLASH to merge reads, MiGEC to assign V, D and J segments, and VDJtools to perform the analysis. The Shannon-Wiener diversity index, calculated using VDJtools, was used to quantify repertoire diversity. TCRdb reworked the public reads: Q25 trimming with fastp, MiXCR clone assembly, productive beta chains retained. CDR3 protein duplicates are merged, each entry listing the most common genes and DNA. TCRdb, not the authors, supplied the V and J calls. The sample table lists around 15,000 distinct CDR3 sequences, 65% to 85% of them with a count of one. The leading ten clones occupy approximately 38% of the sample.

Measured from the cysteine to the phenylalanine, the CDR3 is 13 residues long. Only the CDR3 DNA is retained, 39 bases long and in frame from the first base. The germline V gene specifies MDHEN as CDR1 and SYDVKM as CDR2. As for this clonotype: No antigen is known for it. A junction end diverges from the germline sequence, so it may reflect a read error.

This sequence was found in a male donor with glioblastoma. Sequencing was performed on brain tumor tissue. The chain was built from TRBV28 and TRBJ2-1, with no reliable assignment of the D segment. The CDR3: CSSSLTEYNEQFF. Here is the DNA: TGTTCCAGCAGTTTAACGGAATACAACGAGCAGTTCTTC.